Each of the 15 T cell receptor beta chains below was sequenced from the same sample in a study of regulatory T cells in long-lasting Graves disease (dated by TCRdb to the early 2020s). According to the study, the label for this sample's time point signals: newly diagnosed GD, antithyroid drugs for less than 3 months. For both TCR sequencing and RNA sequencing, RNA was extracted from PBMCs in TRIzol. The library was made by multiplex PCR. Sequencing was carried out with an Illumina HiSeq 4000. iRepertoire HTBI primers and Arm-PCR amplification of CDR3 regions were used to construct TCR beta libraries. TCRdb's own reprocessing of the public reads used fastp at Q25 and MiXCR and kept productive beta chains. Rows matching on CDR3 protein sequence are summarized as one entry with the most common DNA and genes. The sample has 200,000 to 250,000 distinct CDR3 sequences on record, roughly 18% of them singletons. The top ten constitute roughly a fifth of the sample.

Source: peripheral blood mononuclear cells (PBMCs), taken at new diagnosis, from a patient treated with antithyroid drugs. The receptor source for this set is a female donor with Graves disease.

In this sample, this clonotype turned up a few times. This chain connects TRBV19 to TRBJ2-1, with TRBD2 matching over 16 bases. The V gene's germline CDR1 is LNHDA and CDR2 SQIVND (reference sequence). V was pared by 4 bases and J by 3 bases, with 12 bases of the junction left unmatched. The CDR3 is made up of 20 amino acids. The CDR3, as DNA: TGTGCCAGTAGTAGAAACCCGGGACTAGCGGGAGGGCCCGTCTACAATGAGCAGTTCTTC. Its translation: CASSRNPGLAGGPVYNEQFF.

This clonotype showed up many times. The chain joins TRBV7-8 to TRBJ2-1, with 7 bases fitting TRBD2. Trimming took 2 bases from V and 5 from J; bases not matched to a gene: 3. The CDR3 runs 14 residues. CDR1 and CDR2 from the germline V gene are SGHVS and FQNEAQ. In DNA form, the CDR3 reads TGTGCCAGCAGCTTAAGGGAGGGTAACAATGAGCAGTTCTTC. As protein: CASSLREGNNEQFF.

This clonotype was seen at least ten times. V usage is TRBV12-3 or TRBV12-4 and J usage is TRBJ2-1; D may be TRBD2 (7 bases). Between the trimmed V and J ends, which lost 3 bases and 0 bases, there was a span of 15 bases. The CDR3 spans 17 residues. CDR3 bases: TGTGCCAGCAGTTTGGGGGGCGGGAGCTTCTCCTACAATGAGCAGTTCTTC. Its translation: CASSLGGGSFSYNEQFF.

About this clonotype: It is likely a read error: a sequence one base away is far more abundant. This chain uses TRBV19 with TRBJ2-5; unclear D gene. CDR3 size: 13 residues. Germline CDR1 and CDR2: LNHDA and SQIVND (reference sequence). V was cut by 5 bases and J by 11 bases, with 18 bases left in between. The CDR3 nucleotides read TGTGCCAGTAGTCTCTCTACAAACAATGAGCAGTACTTC. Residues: CASSLSTNNEQYF.

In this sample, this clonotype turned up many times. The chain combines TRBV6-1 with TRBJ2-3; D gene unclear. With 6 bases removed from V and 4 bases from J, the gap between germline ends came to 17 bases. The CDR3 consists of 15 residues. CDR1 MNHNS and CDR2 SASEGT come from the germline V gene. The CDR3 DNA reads TGTGCCAGCAGAGATTCCCCGAGGTCCTCAGATACGCAGTATTTT. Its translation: CASRDSPRSSDTQYF.

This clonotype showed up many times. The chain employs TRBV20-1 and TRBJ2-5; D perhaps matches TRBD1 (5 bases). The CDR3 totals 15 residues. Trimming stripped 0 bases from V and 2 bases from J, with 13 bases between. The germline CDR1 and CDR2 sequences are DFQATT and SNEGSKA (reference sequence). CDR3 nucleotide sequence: TGCAGTGCTAGAGATCATCAGGGATTGCAAGAGACCCAGTACTTC. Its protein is CSARDHQGLQETQYF.

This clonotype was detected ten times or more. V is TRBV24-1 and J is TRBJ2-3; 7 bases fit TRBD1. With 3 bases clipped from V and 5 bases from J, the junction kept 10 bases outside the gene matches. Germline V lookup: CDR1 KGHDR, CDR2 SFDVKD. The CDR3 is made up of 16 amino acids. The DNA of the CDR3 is TGTGCCACCAGTGATCAGGGGGACCACACGGGAGATACGCAGTATTTT. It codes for CATSDQGDHTGDTQYF.

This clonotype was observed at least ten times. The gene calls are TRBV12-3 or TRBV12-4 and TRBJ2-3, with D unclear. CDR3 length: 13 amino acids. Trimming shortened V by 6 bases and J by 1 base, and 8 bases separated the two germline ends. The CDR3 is CASSQDRTDTQYF. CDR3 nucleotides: TGTGCCAGCAGCCAAGACCGCACAGATACGCAGTATTTT.

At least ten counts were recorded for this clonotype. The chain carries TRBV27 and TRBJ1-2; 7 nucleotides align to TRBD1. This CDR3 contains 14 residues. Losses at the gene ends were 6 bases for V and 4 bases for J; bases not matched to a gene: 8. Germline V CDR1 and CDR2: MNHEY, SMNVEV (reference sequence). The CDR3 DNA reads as TGTGCCAGCAGGAGAGGGGGCGGCGTCTATGGCTACACCTTC. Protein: CASRRGGGVYGYTF.

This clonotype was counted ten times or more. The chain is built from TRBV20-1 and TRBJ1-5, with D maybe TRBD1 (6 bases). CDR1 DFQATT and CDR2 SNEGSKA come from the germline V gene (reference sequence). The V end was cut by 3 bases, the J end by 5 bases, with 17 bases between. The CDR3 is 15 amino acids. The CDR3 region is CSARQAGARDQPQHF. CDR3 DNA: TGCAGTGCTAGGCAGGCAGGGGCGCGCGATCAGCCCCAGCATTTT.

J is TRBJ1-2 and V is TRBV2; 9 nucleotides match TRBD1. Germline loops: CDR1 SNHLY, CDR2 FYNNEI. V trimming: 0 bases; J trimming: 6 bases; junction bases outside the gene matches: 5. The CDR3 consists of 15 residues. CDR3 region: CASSEAGQGTHGYTF. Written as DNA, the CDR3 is TGTGCCAGCAGTGAAGCGGGACAGGGTACCCATGGCTACACCTTC.

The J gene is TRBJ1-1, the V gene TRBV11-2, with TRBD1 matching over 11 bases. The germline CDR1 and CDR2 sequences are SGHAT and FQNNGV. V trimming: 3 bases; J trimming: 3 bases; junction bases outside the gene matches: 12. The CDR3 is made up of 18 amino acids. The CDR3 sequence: CASSFMDRGLFVDTEAFF. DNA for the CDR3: TGTGCCAGCAGCTTCATGGACAGGGGGCTTTTTGTAGACACTGAAGCTTTCTTT.

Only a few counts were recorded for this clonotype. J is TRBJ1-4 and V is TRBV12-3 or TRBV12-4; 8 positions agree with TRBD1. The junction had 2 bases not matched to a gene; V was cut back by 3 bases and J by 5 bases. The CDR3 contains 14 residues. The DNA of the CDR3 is TGTGCCAGCAGTTTCAGGGGGCGCAATGAAAAACTGTTTTTT. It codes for CASSFRGRNEKLFF.

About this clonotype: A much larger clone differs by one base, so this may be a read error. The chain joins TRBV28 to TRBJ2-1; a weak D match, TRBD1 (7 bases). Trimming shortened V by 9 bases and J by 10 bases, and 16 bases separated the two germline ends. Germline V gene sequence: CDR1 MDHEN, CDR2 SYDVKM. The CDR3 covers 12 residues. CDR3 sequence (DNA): TGTGCCAGTGGAGGGGGCTCCTACGAGCAGTTCTTC. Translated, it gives CASGGGSYEQFF.

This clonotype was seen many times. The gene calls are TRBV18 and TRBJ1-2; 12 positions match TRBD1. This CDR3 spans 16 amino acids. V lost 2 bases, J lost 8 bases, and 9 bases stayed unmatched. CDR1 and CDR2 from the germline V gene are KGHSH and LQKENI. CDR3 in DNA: TGTGCCAGCTCACCAACCTCGGGACAGGGGGCAGGGGGCTACACCTTC. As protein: CASSPTSGQGAGGYTF.